This T cell receptor beta chain stems from a study of shared clonotypes between healthy human individuals. The repertoire was sequenced with immunoSEQ multiplex PCR; TCRdb's copy has only in-frame clones and lacks some. The profile covers around 600,000 clones, with 98% appearing a single time and less than 0.35% taken by the ten largest. Positive CCR7 selection of CD45RO-negative cells yielded the naive CD8 cells, and terminally differentiated effector memory CD45RA+ cells were excluded. The CDR3 runs 16 residues. The ends were cut back, 7 bases at V and 7 bases at J, with 23 bases in the middle. Germline V gene lookup returns CDR1 SEHNR and CDR2 FQNEAQ (reference sequence).

The material sequenced was naive CD8+ T cells sorted from blood. The source is a man aged 25-40 years in good health. The V and J genes are TRBV7-9 and TRBJ2-1; D assignment may be TRBD1 or TRBD2 (6 bases each). CDR3 region: CASTSEGGPRGNEQFF. DNA for the CDR3: TGTGCCAGCACCTCCGAGGGGGGCCCAAGAGGGAATGAGCAGTTCTTC.